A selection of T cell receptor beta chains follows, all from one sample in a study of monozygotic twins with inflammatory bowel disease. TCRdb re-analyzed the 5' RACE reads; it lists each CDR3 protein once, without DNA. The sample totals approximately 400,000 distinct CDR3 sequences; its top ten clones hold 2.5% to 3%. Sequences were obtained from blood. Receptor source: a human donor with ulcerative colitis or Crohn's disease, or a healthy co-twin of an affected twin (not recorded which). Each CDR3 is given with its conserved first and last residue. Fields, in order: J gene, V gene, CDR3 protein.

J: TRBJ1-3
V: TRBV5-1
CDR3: CASSSDPRDSGNTIYF

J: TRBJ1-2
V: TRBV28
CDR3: CASSFPRNALENYGYTF

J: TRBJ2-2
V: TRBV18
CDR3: CASSPKRLSTGELFF

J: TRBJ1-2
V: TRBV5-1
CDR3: CASSLVENYGYTF

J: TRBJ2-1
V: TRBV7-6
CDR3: CASSLVSAGGEQFF

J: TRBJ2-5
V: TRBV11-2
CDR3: CASSLGSVQETQYF

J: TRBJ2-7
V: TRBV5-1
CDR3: CASSPGGTGAYEQYF

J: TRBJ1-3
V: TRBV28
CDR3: CASSSSSTGTRGNTIYF

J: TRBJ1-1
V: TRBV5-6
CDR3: CASSFGGPSTEAFF

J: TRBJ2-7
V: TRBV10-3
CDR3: CAISGLGQDHEQYF

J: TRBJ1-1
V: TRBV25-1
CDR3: CASSEYPGTEAFF

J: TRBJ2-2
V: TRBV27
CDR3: CASSFGTGGNTGELFF

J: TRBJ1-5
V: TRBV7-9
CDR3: CASSFGAQPQHF

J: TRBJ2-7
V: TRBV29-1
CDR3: CSVELAGWSYEQYF